The rows below give T cell receptor beta chains drawn from one sample of a study of CD4 T cells in relation to SARS-CoV-2 and coronaviruses. Measured with immunoSEQ multiplex PCR; TCRdb has only the in-frame clones, and not every one. Of tens of thousands of clones in the sample, around 75% were seen once. Their antigen targets remain unknown. The sample comprised CD4+ T cells from PBMCs, cultured in vitro. The receptors were sampled from a human donor in good health. CDR3s leave out the opening cysteine and the closing phenylalanine or tryptophan. The order of the fields is V gene, CDR3 protein.

V gene: TRBV2
CDR3 protein: ASNLAPSGNEQF

V gene: TRBV7-2
CDR3 protein: ASSEHAGGITEAF

V gene: TRBV10-3
CDR3 protein: AISENSGSPLH

V gene: TRBV10-3
CDR3 protein: AISDGQGYT

V gene: TRBV12-3/TRBV12-4
CDR3 protein: ASSSNGNTEAF

V gene: TRBV27
CDR3 protein: ASSERKDTLSNQPQH

V gene: TRBV11-2
CDR3 protein: ASSRQGAVNEKLF

V gene: TRBV23-1
CDR3 protein: ASSRMTGADMNPVNQPQH

V gene: TRBV6-5
CDR3 protein: ASRASGQVDTQY

V gene: TRBV7-9
CDR3 protein: ASSLDSGVEKLF

V gene: TRBV28
CDR3 protein: ASRRLGTGVMNTEAF

V gene: TRBV28
CDR3 protein: ASSLTVRVQY